Listed below are T cell receptor beta chains from one sample, sequenced in a study of CD8 T cells in ankylosing spondylitis. TCRdb re-called the 5' RACE reads through MiXCR, storing one row per CDR3 protein. This sample has some 240,000 distinct CDR3 sequences, with 20% to 30% found just once. Input material: blood, either unsorted or a sorted T cell fraction (not recorded which). The receptor source for this set is a male donor with ankylosing spondylitis or in good health (not recorded which). Both conserved end residues are part of each CDR3. The order of the fields is V gene, clone size, D gene, J gene, CDR3 DNA, CDR3 protein. D genes are given only for firm matches. Only some rows state a clone size, as once, few, many or a class for expanded clones.

>TRBV7-3|many|TRBD2|TRBJ2-7
TGTGCCAGCGCCTCAAGCGGGGGTACATCCTACGAGCAGTACTTC
CASASSGGTSYEQYF
>TRBV7-2|NA|NA|TRBJ2-1
TGTGCCAGCAACCCGGCTCCTACCTACAATGAGCAGTTCTTC
CASNPAPTYNEQFF
>TRBV5-1|many|TRBD2|TRBJ2-2
TGCGCCAGCAGCTTCCTAGGACTAGCGGGACCGAACACCGGGGAGCTGTTTTTT
CASSFLGLAGPNTGELFF
>TRBV7-2|many|NA|TRBJ2-5
TGTGCCAGCAGCGTAACACGGGTAGAGGAGACCCAGTACTTC
CASSVTRVEETQYF
>TRBV9|many|NA|TRBJ2-2
TGTGCCAGCAGCGTTCGGCCTGACGGCGGAGGGGAGCTGTTTTTT
CASSVRPDGGGELFF
>TRBV20-1|few|NA|TRBJ2-3
TGCAGTGCTAGAGACTCCGTGCTAGGAGGGTCGACGCAGTATTTT
CSARDSVLGGSTQYF
>TRBV20-1|few|NA|TRBJ2-3
TGCAGGGACCCTGATACGCAGTATTTT
CRDPDTQYF
>TRBV12-3/TRBV12-4|many|NA|TRBJ2-5
TGTGCCAGCAGTCCCCTGCGGGGAGAGACCCAGTACTTC
CASSPLRGETQYF
>TRBV7-7|NA|TRBD2|TRBJ2-1
TGTGCCAGCAGCTTAGTGACGCGGGGGGGCCCGGATGAGCAGTTCTTC
CASSLVTRGGPDEQFF
>TRBV6-1|NA|NA|TRBJ2-1
TGTGCCAGCAGCACCATTGGCTCAACCCCCTACAATGAGCAGTTCTTC
CASSTIGSTPYNEQFF
>TRBV12-3/TRBV12-4|few|NA|TRBJ1-2
TGTGCCAGCAGTTATAGGGATTATGGCTACACCTTC
CASSYRDYGYTF
>TRBV4-2|many|NA|TRBJ2-1
TGTGCCAGCAGCCAAGCGCCGTGGTCCTACAATGAGCAGTTCTTC
CASSQAPWSYNEQFF
>TRBV20-1|many|NA|TRBJ2-7
TGCAGTGCTAGAGTGAGCTCCTACGAGCAGTACTTC
CSARVSSYEQYF
>TRBV12-3/TRBV12-4|NA|NA|TRBJ1-4
TGTGCCAGCAGCTCAACCGGGTTCAAAGAAAAACTGTTTTTT
CASSSTGFKEKLFF
>TRBV20-1|NA|TRBD1|TRBJ2-1
TGCAGTGCTCCTAAAGACAGGGCGGACCATGAGCAGTTCTTC
CSAPKDRADHEQFF
>TRBV20-1|NA|TRBD2|TRBJ2-3
TGCAGTGCTAGGTGGACTAGCGGGGGGTTTAGCACAGATACGCAGTATTTT
CSARWTSGGFSTDTQYF
>TRBV12-3/TRBV12-4|NA|NA|TRBJ1-1
TGTGCCAGCAGTTTTTTCGGAGGGGGGTCTGAAGCTTTCTTT
CASSFFGGGSEAFF
>TRBV20-1|few|NA|TRBJ2-5
TGCAGTGCTAGATTAATCCGGGGACAAGAGACCCAGTACTTC
CSARLIRGQETQYF